A selection of T cell receptor beta chains follows, all from one sample in a study of response to subunit inactivated influenza vaccine. MiXCR was run by TCRdb on the RT-PCR reads, yielding one entry per CDR3 protein. The data hold about 540,000 distinct CDR3 sequences, with 12% to 15% observed a single time. Specimen: PBMCs from blood, collected 11 to 12 days after vaccination. These receptors were taken from a man over 45 who received an inactivated influenza vaccine. Both conserved end residues are part of each CDR3. The D gene is left open where the match is weak. A clone size is listed for some rows: how often the clone was seen (once, few, many), or a class if it is expanded.

v_call	j_call	d_call	clone_size	cdr3_aa	cdr3_nt
TRBV3-1	TRBJ2-1	NA	NA	CASSQEPGPEQFF	TGTGCCAGCAGCCAAGAACCGGGGCCTGAGCAGTTCTTC
TRBV2	TRBJ2-7	NA	few	CASSAAVTYEQYF	TGTGCCAGCAGTGCCGCAGTGACCTACGAGCAGTACTTC
TRBV12-3/TRBV12-4	TRBJ2-2	NA	NA	CASRPPGAGTGELFF	TGTGCCAGCAGACCTCCCGGAGCCGGCACCGGGGAGCTGTTTTTT
TRBV28	TRBJ2-5	NA	NA	CASTSDLETQYF	TGTGCCAGCACCTCAGACTTGGAGACCCAGTACTTC
TRBV24-1	TRBJ2-3	TRBD2	few	CATSDLRPGLADTDTQYF	TGTGCCACCAGTGATTTGAGACCGGGACTAGCGGACACAGATACGCAGTATTTT
TRBV28	TRBJ1-4	TRBD1	NA	CASRFRTGDIRTKLFF	TGTGCCAGCAGATTCAGGACAGGGGACATCCGAACTAAACTGTTTTTT
TRBV5-1	TRBJ1-2	NA	many	CASRESGNYGYTF	TGCGCCAGCAGGGAATCGGGAAACTATGGCTACACCTTC
TRBV28	TRBJ2-1	NA	few	CASSLSSGAENEQFF	TGTGCCAGCAGTTTGAGTTCAGGGGCTGAAAATGAGCAGTTCTTC
TRBV3-1	TRBJ2-3	TRBD2	few	CASSQSGAGVTDTQYF	TGTGCCAGCAGCCAAAGTGGGGCGGGAGTCACAGATACGCAGTATTTT
TRBV30	TRBJ2-1	NA	NA	CAWSVSKIYNEQFF	TGTGCCTGGAGTGTTTCTAAAATCTACAATGAGCAGTTCTTC
TRBV30	TRBJ2-3	NA	NA	CAWSDPPGGTDTQYF	TGTGCCTGGAGTGACCCCCCAGGGGGCACAGATACGCAGTATTTT
TRBV10-3	TRBJ2-1	NA	NA	CAIGLYNEQFF	TGTGCCATCGGCCTTTACAATGAGCAGTTCTTC
TRBV7-9	TRBJ1-4	NA	NA	CASSPQPATNGKLFF	TGTGCCAGCAGTCCTCAGCCTGCAACTAATGGAAAACTGTTTTTT
TRBV7-2	TRBJ2-7	NA	few	CASRLGGAKPYEQYF	TGTGCCAGCAGACTAGGGGGGGCAAAACCCTACGAGCAGTACTTC
TRBV12-3/TRBV12-4	TRBJ1-1	NA	few	CASSFEFGKEAFF	TGTGCCAGCAGTTTTGAGTTCGGGAAGGAAGCTTTCTTT
TRBV28	TRBJ2-7	NA	many	CASSFSGYEQYF	TGCGCCAGCAGCTTTTCGGGCTACGAGCAGTACTTC
TRBV9	TRBJ1-5	NA	NA	CASSVAYQPQHF	TGTGCCAGCAGCGTAGCTTATCAGCCCCAGCATTTT
TRBV5-5	TRBJ2-3	TRBD1	few	CASTGQGAADTQYF	TGTGCCAGCACTGGACAGGGGGCCGCAGATACGCAGTATTTT
TRBV20-1	TRBJ1-2	NA	few	CSANGASSDGYTF	TGCAGTGCAAATGGGGCGAGTTCGGATGGCTACACCTTC
TRBV7-9	TRBJ2-1	TRBD2	many	CASSLEGLANNEQFF	TGTGCCAGCAGCTTAGAAGGACTAGCTAACAATGAGCAGTTCTTC
TRBV24-1	TRBJ2-1	NA	few	CATRSGPGEQFF	TGTGCCACCAGATCAGGACCAGGCGAGCAGTTCTTC
TRBV20-1	TRBJ2-3	TRBD2	few	CSARGGLAEGTDTQYF	TGCAGTGCTAGAGGAGGACTAGCGGAGGGCACAGATACGCAGTATTTT
TRBV6-2/TRBV6-3	TRBJ2-1	NA	many	CASSYSIVGIGQFF	TGTGCCAGCAGTTACTCGATTGTTGGAATAGGGCAGTTCTTC
TRBV20-1	TRBJ1-1	NA	NA	CSASVTTNTEAFF	TGCAGTGCTAGCGTTACGACGAACACTGAAGCTTTCTTT
TRBV6-1	TRBJ2-3	NA	NA	CASNQESGPARVGTQYF	TGTGCCAGCAACCAAGAGAGCGGCCCCGCTCGGGTCGGCACGCAGTATTTT
TRBV11-2	TRBJ2-5	TRBD2	many	CASSPGLAGGQETQYF	TGTGCCAGCAGCCCCGGACTAGCGGGGGGGCAAGAGACCCAGTACTTC
TRBV6-5	TRBJ2-3	TRBD2	few	CASVLREVTDTQYF	TGTGCCAGCGTTTTACGGGAGGTCACAGATACGCAGTATTTT
TRBV6-2/TRBV6-3	TRBJ2-5	NA	few	CASRPHQLQETQYF	TGTGCCAGCAGGCCGCACCAACTTCAAGAGACCCAGTACTTC
TRBV18	TRBJ2-2	NA	few	CASSAPRRSPYTNTGELFF	TGTGCCAGCTCAGCGCCCAGACGGTCTCCATATACGAACACCGGGGAGCTGTTTTTT
TRBV19	TRBJ2-7	NA	NA	CASSISRDGLYEQYF	TGTGCCAGTAGTATTTCCCGGGACGGTCTCTACGAGCAGTACTTC
TRBV28	TRBJ2-7	NA	NA	CASSLSLTYEQYF	TGTGCCAGCAGTTTGTCGCTTACCTACGAGCAGTACTTC
TRBV7-9	TRBJ2-5	TRBD2	NA	CASSFPRSGGGETQYF	TGTGCCAGCAGCTTCCCCCGCTCCGGCGGGGGAGAGACCCAGTACTTC
TRBV12-3/TRBV12-4	TRBJ1-1	NA	NA	CARSLEGSTEAFF	TGTGCCAGAAGTTTAGAGGGAAGCACTGAAGCTTTCTTT
TRBV27	TRBJ1-1	TRBD1	NA	CASNSRGTGHTEAFF	TGTGCCAGCAACTCCCGCGGGACAGGTCACACTGAAGCTTTCTTT
TRBV7-2	TRBJ2-1	TRBD1	NA	CASSRGKGARNEQFF	TGTGCCAGCAGCCGAGGGAAGGGGGCTAGGAATGAGCAGTTCTTC
TRBV9	TRBJ2-1	NA	few	CASSGPAGLSSYNEQFF	TGTGCCAGCAGCGGGCCAGCGGGCCTGAGCTCCTACAATGAGCAGTTCTTC
TRBV6-1	TRBJ2-1	NA	few	CASRATRGNEQFF	TGTGCCAGCAGGGCTACTAGGGGCAATGAGCAGTTCTTC
TRBV10-3	TRBJ2-1	NA	NA	CAIARVDEQFF	TGTGCCATCGCCCGGGTGGATGAGCAGTTCTTC
TRBV14	TRBJ1-1	NA	many	CASSLQGRTEAFF	TGTGCCAGCAGCCTCCAGGGTCGCACTGAAGCTTTCTTT
TRBV7-6	TRBJ2-3	TRBD2	few	CASSLSTSGATNTQYF	TGTGCCAGCAGCTTATCGACTAGCGGGGCTACTAATACGCAGTATTTT
TRBV28	TRBJ2-5	NA	few	CASSLIRGTQYF	TGTGCCAGCAGTTTAATACGGGGGACCCAGTACTTC
TRBV29-1	TRBJ2-1	NA	many	CSVELDSVRQFF	TGCAGCGTCGAACTCGACAGTGTGAGGCAGTTCTTC
TRBV7-9	TRBJ2-5	NA	few	CASSSQGGGFQETQYF	TGTGCCAGCAGCTCACAGGGCGGAGGGTTCCAAGAGACCCAGTACTTC
TRBV4-2	TRBJ1-5	TRBD1	NA	CASSPDRASNQPQHF	TGTGCCAGCAGCCCCGACAGGGCGAGCAATCAGCCCCAGCATTTT
TRBV5-1	TRBJ2-7	NA	many	CASSTLISGGYEQYF	TGCGCCAGCAGCACCCTAATCTCCGGGGGATATGAGCAGTACTTC
TRBV4-2	TRBJ1-4	NA	NA	CASSQVLGTNEKLFF	TGTGCCAGCAGCCAAGTCCTGGGGACTAATGAAAAACTGTTTTTT
TRBV24-1	TRBJ2-7	NA	NA	CATTPKKGVRPEQYF	TGTGCCACCACCCCAAAGAAGGGCGTCAGGCCCGAGCAGTACTTC
TRBV11-2	TRBJ2-7	TRBD2	once	CASSGGLAGPYEQYF	TGTGCCAGCAGCGGAGGACTAGCGGGTCCCTACGAGCAGTACTTC
TRBV5-1	TRBJ2-5	NA	NA	CASSLVVRSQETQYF	TGCGCCAGCAGCTTGGTAGTTCGCAGCCAAGAGACCCAGTACTTC